These 24 T cell receptor beta chains were all obtained from the same sample, sequenced in a study of blood T cell repertoires in COVID-19. Sequenced by immunoSEQ multiplex PCR; TCRdb stores in-frame clones only, minus some. The table includes tens of thousands of clones, 90% detected once. The sequencing input was peripheral blood. Receptors originate from a man aged 45-65 years with acute or convalescent COVID-19.

The CDR3 DNA reads TGTGCCACCTTGGGAGGGGCCTCCTACGAGCAGTACTTC. The encoded protein is CATLGGASYEQYF. The V and J genes are TRBV12-3 or TRBV12-4 and TRBJ2-7; the match to TRBD2 covers 7 bases. The CDR3 spans 13 residues. After removal of 10 bases from V and 0 bases from J, the junction contained 6 bases not matched to a gene.

This chain connects TRBV5-4 to TRBJ1-4; 7 positions agree with TRBD1. V gave up 0 bases and J gave up 5 bases; unmatched junction bases: 1. The CDR3 totals 14 residues. Germline V gene sequence: CDR1 SGHNT, CDR2 YYREEE (reference sequence). The CDR3 loop is CASSLGDRNEKLFF. The DNA of the CDR3 is TGTGCCAGCAGCTTGGGGGACAGAAATGAAAAACTGTTTTTT.

This chain joins TRBV19 and TRBJ2-2; TRBD2 is a possible D gene (6 bases). Per germline, CDR1 LNHDA and CDR2 SQIVND (reference sequence). Trimming left V 8 bases short and J 4 bases short, with 14 bases between. The CDR3 length is 14 residues. Here the CDR3 DNA reads TGTGCCAGTCTCCGGGACTTCACCACCGGGGAGCTGTTTTTT. Encoded protein: CASLRDFTTGELFF.

The V call is TRBV11-2, the J call TRBJ1-5; D not certain. Germline V CDR1 and CDR2: SGHAT, FQNNGV. The CDR3 has 15 residues. Between the trimmed V and J ends, which lost 1 base and 3 bases, there was a span of 10 bases. This CDR3 is CASSLGPLANQPQHF. The CDR3 region has the DNA TGTGCCAGCAGCTTAGGACCACTAGCCAATCAGCCCCAGCATTTT.

This clone occurred a few times. The CDR3 bases are TGTGCCAGTAGTCCCAGGACAGGGGCTGTAGATACGCAGTATTTT. It is translated as CASSPRTGAVDTQYF. The chain employs TRBV19 and TRBJ2-3; 9 positions agree with TRBD1. Germline loops: CDR1 LNHDA, CDR2 SQIVND (reference sequence). Germline trimming cut 5 bases from V and 5 bases from J; bases unmatched to any gene: 8. This CDR3 contains 15 residues. Based on the CDR3 plus reference TRBV19 and TRBJ2-3, the full variable domain is DGGITQSPKYLFRKEGQNVTLSCEQNLNHDAMYWYRQDPGQGLRLIYYSQIVNDFQKGDIAEGYSVSREKKESFPLTVTSAQKNPTAFYLCASSPRTGAVDTQYFGPGTRLTVL.

The rearrangement joins TRBV3-1 (or the pseudogene TRBV3-2) to TRBJ2-2; D perhaps matches TRBD2 (5 bases). Looked up from germline, CDR1 is LGHDT and CDR2 is YNNKEL (reference sequence). The V gene lost 4 bases and the J gene lost 6 bases, with 18 bases spanning the gap. There are 16 residues in the CDR3. CDR3 coding DNA: TGTGCCAGCAGCCGGACTGGGCCGAGGGCCGCCGGGGAGCTGTTTTTT. This gives the protein CASSRTGPRAAGELFF.

The chain links TRBV7-2 to TRBJ1-1, with D maybe TRBD1 (5 bases). This CDR3 spans 14 amino acids. CDR1 is SGHTA, CDR2 FQGNSA, per germline. The V end lost 3 bases, the J end lost 2 bases, and 10 bases lay between the germline ends. CDR3 protein: CASSFTQGNTEAFF. CDR3 in DNA: TGTGCCAGCAGCTTCACTCAGGGAAACACTGAAGCTTTCTTT.

The chain has TRBV12-5 and TRBJ1-1; D remains ambiguous. V gave up 1 base and J gave up 1 base, with 10 bases separating them. The CDR3 has 15 residues. Germline lookup yields CDR1 LGHNT and CDR2 FRNRAP. The DNA for the CDR3 is TGTGCTAGTGGTTTGGCACCCGGAGGGAACACTGAAGCTTTCTTT. Translation: CASGLAPGGNTEAFF.

V and J are TRBV5-1 and TRBJ1-2; D unresolved. The CDR3 extends over 13 amino acids. Trimming removed 9 bases from V and 4 bases from J, with 16 bases in between. In germline, CDR1 is SGHRS, CDR2 YFSETQ. The CDR3 nucleotides are TGCGCCACCCCGAGGGCATCTTTCTATGGCTACACCTTC. Encoded protein: CATPRASFYGYTF.

This chain joins TRBV7-9 and TRBJ1-1, with a tentative D call TRBD1 (6 bases). V dropped 1 base and J dropped 7 bases, with 16 bases sitting between them. Germline CDR1 SEHNR, CDR2 FQNEAQ (reference sequence). There are 15 residues in the CDR3. CDR3 sequence (DNA): TGTGCCAGCAGCTTAGTAGCCGGCCAGGGGTATGAAGCTTTCTTT. Amino acid sequence: CASSLVAGQGYEAFF.

In DNA, the CDR3 is TGTGCCAGCAGCTTAGACCGACTAGCGGGAGTCCCCTTTGAGACCCAGTACTTC. The encoded protein is CASSLDRLAGVPFETQYF. V is TRBV7-9 and J is TRBJ2-5; 12 bases map to TRBD2. The germline CDR1 and CDR2 sequences are SEHNR and FQNEAQ (reference sequence). The V segment lost 1 base and the J segment 5 bases; nucleotides outside the gene matches: 11. The CDR3 length is 18 residues.

V is TRBV23-1 and J is TRBJ2-5; tentatively, D is TRBD1 (5 bases). Being an ORF, TRBV23-1 has a function that is uncertain. The V end was cut by 1 base, the J end by 1 base, with 10 bases between. CDR3 length equals 15 residues. The CDR3 coding sequence is TGCGCCAGCAGTCAATTAGGGGATATCCAAGAGACCCAGTACTTC. Amino acids: CASSQLGDIQETQYF.

This clone was counted once. This chain joins TRBV6-2 or TRBV6-3 and TRBJ1-1; the match to TRBD1 covers 9 bases. This CDR3 contains 13 residues. Germline V lookup: CDR1 MNHEY, CDR2 SVGEGT. V was clipped by 2 bases and J by 6 bases; unmatched bases: 1. CDR3 coding DNA: TGTGCCAGCAGTTACGGGACAGGGCCTGAAGCTTTCTTT. This codes for CASSYGTGPEAFF.

This sequence joins TRBV11-2 and TRBJ2-5; TRBD2 aligns across 9 bases. CDR3 size: 18 residues. Germline lookup yields CDR1 SGHAT and CDR2 FQNNGV. The V segment lost 0 bases and the J segment 3 bases; nucleotides outside the gene matches: 11. CDR3 bases: TGTGCCAGCAGCTTAGATCGGATATTAGGACTAGCGAAAGAGACCCAGTACTTC. Encoded protein: CASSLDRILGLAKETQYF.

The gene calls are TRBV23-1 and TRBJ2-5, with D possibly matching TRBD1 (5 bases). TRBV23-1 is noted as an ORF with a role that remains uncertain. The CDR3 runs 13 residues. Trimming cost V 1 base and J 5 bases, with 8 bases left between them. The CDR3 DNA is TGCGCCAGCAGTCAATTCAGGGCCGAGACCCAGTACTTC. This codes for CASSQFRAETQYF.

This sequence joins TRBV7-8 and TRBJ2-1, with 11 bases lining up with TRBD2. Germline trimming cut 5 bases from V and 6 bases from J; bases unmatched to any gene: 12. The germline CDR1 and CDR2 sequences are SGHVS and FQNEAQ. This CDR3 is 17 amino acids long. The CDR3 sequence: CASSPTSGRPTGNEQFF. In DNA, the CDR3 is TGTGCCAGCAGCCCTACTAGCGGGAGACCTACTGGCAATGAGCAGTTCTTC.

The genes are TRBV19 and TRBJ1-5, with a tentative D call TRBD1 (5 bases). Germline-derived CDR1 and CDR2 are LNHDA and SQIVND (reference sequence). Trimming left V 3 bases short and J 0 bases short, with 12 bases between. The length of the CDR3 is 16 residues. The CDR3: CASSMGRSLSNQPQHF. The CDR3 DNA is TGTGCCAGTAGTATGGGGCGGAGCCTTAGCAATCAGCCCCAGCATTTT.

The rearrangement uses TRBV6-1 and TRBJ1-5; 8 bases line up with TRBD1. The germline V gene encodes CDR1 MNHNS and CDR2 SASEGT. This CDR3 has 19 residues. V lost 4 bases and J lost 1; bases outside the gene matches: 15. As DNA, the CDR3 is TGTGCCAGCAGTGGGTACCAAGGGACAGGACTTTTAAGCAATCAGCCCCAGCATTTT. Translating it yields CASSGYQGTGLLSNQPQHF.

This chain links TRBV5-1 with TRBJ1-1, with 7 bases aligning to TRBD1. The CDR3 extends over 13 amino acids. Per germline, CDR1 SGHRS and CDR2 YFSETQ. CDR3 residues: CATSDRMNTEAFF. CDR3 DNA sequence: TGCGCGACTTCGGACAGGATGAACACTGAAGCTTTCTTT.

The chain joins TRBV5-6 to TRBJ2-3, with 7 bases lining up with TRBD2. The CDR3 contains 13 residues. CDR1 is SGHDT, CDR2 YYEEEE, per germline. J was trimmed by 5 bases and V by 5 bases; bases with no gene match: 5. The CDR3 reads CASRRDYRDTQYF. The CDR3 DNA follows: TGTGCCAGCAGACGGGACTACCGAGATACGCAGTATTTT. Full variable domain (missing parts from reference TRBV5-6 and TRBJ2-3): DAGVTQSPTHLIKTRGQQVTLRCSPKSGHDTVSWYQQALGQGPQFIFQYYEEEERQRGNFPDRFSGHQFPNYSSELNVNALLLGDSALYLCASRRDYRDTQYFGPGTRLTVL.

The chain combines TRBV5-1 with TRBJ1-2; 7 bases are a match to TRBD1. Trimming cost V 4 bases and J 5 bases; bases outside gene matches: 14. The germline V gene encodes CDR1 SGHRS and CDR2 YFSETQ. The CDR3 consists of 16 residues. CDR3: CASSPPGGTAAYGYTF. The CDR3 nucleotides are TGCGCCAGCAGCCCCCCAGGAGGGACAGCCGCGTATGGCTACACCTTC.

The J gene is TRBJ1-1, the V gene TRBV14; weak D call: TRBD1 (6 bases). The CDR3 runs to 14 residues. Germline CDR1 SGHDN, CDR2 FVKESK. V lost 3 bases to trimming and J lost 4 bases, with 12 bases between them. CDR3: CASSQVRGATEAFF. The CDR3 DNA follows: TGTGCCAGCAGCCAGGTACGGGGGGCCACTGAAGCTTTCTTT.

This chain uses TRBV6-5 with TRBJ2-1, with D perhaps matching TRBD2 (6 bases). Trimming pared 0 bases from V and 0 bases from J, leaving 9 bases between. The CDR3 totals 16 residues. Germline V gene sequence: CDR1 MNHEY, CDR2 SVGAGI. The CDR3 loop is CASSYSGGVSYNEQFF. CDR3 bases: TGTGCCAGCAGTTACTCGGGAGGAGTCTCCTACAATGAGCAGTTCTTC.

This clone has a single count. The chain links TRBV30 to TRBJ2-7; D unresolved. Trimming removed 3 bases from V and 1 base from J, with 10 bases in between. The CDR3 sequence is 13 residues long. CDR1 is GTSNPN and CDR2 is SVGIG in the germline V gene (reference sequence). Here the CDR3 DNA reads TGTGCCTGGAGACAACAGTCATCCTACGAGCAGTACTTC. This gives the protein CAWRQQSSYEQYF. Together with reference TRBV30 and TRBJ2-7, the CDR3 gives the full variable domain: SQTIHQWPATLVQPVGSPLSLECTVEGTSNPNLYWYRQAAGRGLQLLFYSVGIGQISSEVPQNLSASRPQDRQFILSSKKLLLSDSGFYLCAWRQQSSYEQYFGPGTRLTVT.